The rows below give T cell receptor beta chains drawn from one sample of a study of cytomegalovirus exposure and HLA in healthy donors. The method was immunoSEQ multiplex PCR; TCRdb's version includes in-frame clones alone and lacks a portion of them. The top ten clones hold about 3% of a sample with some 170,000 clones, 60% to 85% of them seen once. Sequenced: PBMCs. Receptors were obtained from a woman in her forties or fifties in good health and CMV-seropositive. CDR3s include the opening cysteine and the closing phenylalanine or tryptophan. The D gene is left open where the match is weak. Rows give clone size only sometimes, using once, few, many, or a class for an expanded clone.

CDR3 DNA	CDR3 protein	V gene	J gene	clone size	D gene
TGCAGCGGGAGGGAGGGCACTGAAGCTTTCTTT	CSGREGTEAFF	TRBV29-1	TRBJ1-1	-	-
TGCGCCAGCAGCTTGGCGGGGACAGGCGAGGAAAAACTGTTTTTT	CASSLAGTGEEKLFF	TRBV5-1	TRBJ1-4	-	TRBD1
TGTGCCAGCAGTTTTACAGGGGGGCTACGAGGCTACACCTTC	CASSFTGGLRGYTF	TRBV27	TRBJ1-2	-	TRBD1
TGTGCCAGCAGCTCTCCGCTTCGCGGAGTAGCTAATGAAAAACTGTTTTTT	CASSSPLRGVANEKLFF	TRBV7-9	TRBJ1-4	-	-
TGTGCCAGCAGCTTAGCGATTTATGCTAGCGGGGGGACCACAGATACGCAGTATTTT	CASSLAIYASGGTTDTQYF	TRBV7-6	TRBJ2-3	-	TRBD2
TGCGCCAGCAGTGAGCGACAGGGTGAAGCTTTCTTT	CASSERQGEAFF	TRBV10-2	TRBJ1-1	-	TRBD1
TGTGCCAGCAGCCAAGAAGCCCGGATCGGGAGGAAACTGTTTTTT	CASSQEARIGRKLFF	TRBV14	TRBJ1-4	-	-
TGCGCCAGCAGCCCCACGGGACAGGGGGTAGGCTACACCTTC	CASSPTGQGVGYTF	TRBV5-1	TRBJ1-2	-	TRBD1
TGTGCCAGCAGCCGCTTCCAGAACAATCAGCCCCAGCATTTT	CASSRFQNNQPQHF	TRBV2	TRBJ1-5	few	-
TGTGCCAGCAGCGTAGCGGAGAGCTTGACTGAAGCTTTCTTT	CASSVAESLTEAFF	TRBV9	TRBJ1-1	-	-
TGCGCCAGCAGCCAACGGACTAGCGGGGTGTTGGGGGAGCTGTTTTTT	CASSQRTSGVLGELFF	TRBV5-1	TRBJ2-2	-	TRBD2
TGTGCTAGTGGCAACTCGGGAGGGGCGGGCCGGTTCTTC	CASGNSGGAGRFF	TRBV12-5	TRBJ2-1	-	TRBD2
TGCGCCAGCAGCGAGGACAGGGGAAATGAGCAGTTCTTC	CASSEDRGNEQFF	TRBV5-1	TRBJ2-1	-	TRBD1
TGTGCCAGCAGCGATGCGCGGACAGAACAATCCCAAGAGACCCAGTACTTC	CASSDARTEQSQETQYF	TRBV5-4	TRBJ2-5	-	-
TGCGCCAGCAGCTTGAGTAGCGGGGGATACAATGAGCAGTTCTTC	CASSLSSGGYNEQFF	TRBV5-1	TRBJ2-1	-	TRBD2
TGTGCCAGTCGGACAGGGGGCGCCTCCGGGGAGCTGTTTTTT	CASRTGGASGELFF	TRBV19	TRBJ2-2	-	TRBD1
TGTGCCAGCAACGACCACCGGGACAGTGGCTACAATGAGCAGTTCTTC	CASNDHRDSGYNEQFF	TRBV21-1	TRBJ2-1	-	-
TGCGCCAGCAGCTTGGGTGGGACAGTCAGCTCTGGGGCCAACGTCCTGACTTTC	CASSLGGTVSSGANVLTF	TRBV5-1	TRBJ2-6	-	TRBD1